The entry below describes one TCR beta chain. This sample is drawn from a study of blood T cell repertoires in COVID-19. The overall study: Samples of COVID-19 (acute and convalescent) were obtained from the United States, Italy and Spain. PBMCs, B-cell-depleted T cells, or T cells provided the cDNA or gDNA that made up the material.

During active infection, Seattle patients enrolled and were then monitored through disease. Trimming took 2 bases from V and 3 from J; bases not matched to a gene: 9. CDR1 KGHSH and CDR2 LQKENI come from the germline V gene. The CDR3 has 16 amino acids. In the original workflow: Cell counts per sample came from amplifying reference gene primers. The repertoire was sequenced with immunoSEQ multiplex PCR; TCRdb's copy has only in-frame clones and lacks some. Clonal size and the V and J genes are those of that table, whereas D and trimming came from the DNA. The table includes roughly 440,000 clones, about 91% detected once.

The chain joins TRBV18 to TRBJ1-1; TRBD1 aligns across 7 bases. The sequencing input was peripheral blood. This clonotype was obtained from a woman in her fifties or sixties with COVID-19, enrolled during active disease. The CDR3 protein is CASSPAGGRPDTEAFF. The CDR3, as DNA: TGTGCCAGCTCACCAGCAGGGGGTCGTCCGGACACTGAAGCTTTCTTT.